These 2 T cell receptor beta chains share one sample of origin, sequenced in a study of blood T cell repertoires in COVID-19. Using immunoSEQ multiplex PCR, the repertoire was profiled, and TCRdb retains in-frame clones only, with some absent. The sample lists roughly 32,000 clones; approximately 85% were seen once. Specimen: peripheral blood. The receptors originated from a man older than 75 with active COVID-19.

The rearrangement uses TRBV7-8 and TRBJ1-2, with D possibly being TRBD1 (5 bases). CDR3 length: 15 amino acids. The germline V and J ends were trimmed by 4 bases and 4 bases, with 16 bases remaining between them. Germline V gene lookup returns CDR1 SGHVS and CDR2 FQNEAQ. The CDR3 nucleotides are TGTGCCAGCAGCTCCACTCCAGGGCTGGGCTATGGCTACACCTTC. The encoded protein is CASSSTPGLGYGYTF.

The chain has TRBV5-1 and TRBJ2-7; TRBD1 is a possible D gene (6 bases). In germline, CDR1 is SGHRS, CDR2 YFSETQ. The V and J ends lost 4 bases and 3 bases respectively, with 14 bases between them. CDR3 size: 14 residues. The CDR3 loop is CASSLDGGDYEQYF. Here the CDR3 DNA reads TGCGCCAGCAGCCTGGATGGGGGCGACTACGAGCAGTACTTC.